In its sample, the clone carrying this TCR beta chain was seen many times. These data come from a study of T cells in Graves' hyperthyroidism and ophthalmopathy. RNA transcripts gave rise to amplified TCR beta CDR3 regions. A set of HTBI primers served as the primers for a first-round RT-PCR of the TCR CDR3. TCRdb called the multiplex PCR reads again in MiXCR, with one record for every CDR3 protein. Altogether approximately 640,000 distinct CDR3 sequences are present, 15% to 20% being singletons, with the ten largest covering around 4%. The CDR3 totals 13 residues. V gave up 8 bases and J gave up 0 bases, with 11 bases separating them. Germline V gene lookup returns CDR1 SGHAT and CDR2 FQNNGV.

This chain links TRBV11-2 with TRBJ2-7, with a tentative D call TRBD2 (5 bases). Sequencing was carried out using blood. This receptor was obtained from a woman in her 30s with Graves' hyperthyroidism. The DNA of the CDR3 is TGTGCCAGCGGCCGGCGGGCCTCCTACGAGCAGTACTTC. Its protein product is CASGRRASYEQYF.